The entry that follows covers one TCR beta chain sequence. What it binds is not known. The data originate from a study of Tregs in tolerant kidney transplant recipients. Study-level findings and limits: Biological reproducibility was not directly addressed, but technical replication error appeared minimal. Validation in larger populations is needed because few patients were studied.

Produced via immunoSEQ multiplex PCR; TCRdb's table is partial and in-frame only. Of about 240,000 clones in the sample, about 80% were seen once. CDR3 length: 15 amino acids. Trimming took 6 bases from V and 4 from J, leaving 18 bases between them. Germline V gives CDR1 MNHEY, CDR2 SVGAGI. Thawed PBMCs were FACS-sorted into unstimulated CD4+CD25+CD127- regulatory T cells, CD4+CD25- non-regulatory cells, CD4 and CD8 cells. The chain is built from TRBV6-5 and TRBJ1-2, with D maybe TRBD1 (6 bases). Specimen: CD4+ T cells from blood. This clonotype was sampled from a human donor in good health. For the CDR3, the DNA is TGTGCCAGCAGCTCTAACACCAGGGGTCTCTATGGCTACACCTTC. This codes for CASSSNTRGLYGYTF.